This T cell receptor beta chain was profiled in a study of blood T cell repertoires in COVID-19. Turning to the study itself: COVID-19 samples from acute and convalescent phases originated in the United States, Italy and Spain.

The germline V gene has CDR1 SNHLY and CDR2 FYNNEI. The CDR3 has 14 residues. Trimming cost V 7 bases and J 9 bases, with 19 bases left between them. This study enrolled people aged about 18 to 90 from 24 US geographic areas. Grouping used clinical history reported by participants in a survey and questionnaire. Two negative PCRs, clearance, or symptom resolution had been documented for recovered Cohort 3 donors. Libraries were prepared by immunoSEQ multiplex PCR; TCRdb keeps only in-frame clonotypes and omits some of them. The data contain 150,000 to 200,000 clones, about 72% of them seen just once; the ten biggest clones take up approximately 15%.

J is TRBJ2-1 and V is TRBV2; D not resolved. The receptor was derived from a woman aged 50 to 60 who had recovered from COVID-19. The specimen sequenced was PBMCs or T cells enriched from blood (not recorded which). CDR3 amino acids: CASTVPGLNREQFF. In nucleotides, the CDR3 is TGTGCCAGCACCGTCCCAGGTTTGAACCGTGAGCAGTTCTTC.